This T cell receptor beta chain was captured by sequencing in a study of blood T cell repertoires in COVID-19. TCRdb keeps only in-frame clones here, not all; method: immunoSEQ multiplex PCR. The sample shows nearly 300,000 clones, approximately 88% of them seen only once. The trim removed 3 bases at V and 1 base at J, leaving 10 bases unmatched. Germline V gene lookup returns CDR1 DFQATT and CDR2 SNEGSKA (reference sequence). The CDR3 contains 16 residues. In Seattle, patients joined the study during active infection and were tracked longitudinally. The chain carries TRBV20-1 and TRBJ2-3; 7 positions agree with TRBD2. This TCR was recovered from a human donor with COVID-19, enrolled during active disease. The donor label of this sample is uncertain. Input material: peripheral blood. The CDR3 DNA reads as TGCAGTGCTAGTAGGGGACTAAACGATGGCACAGATACGCAGTATTTT. Its translation is CSASRGLNDGTDTQYF.